This is a list of T cell receptor beta chains from one sample in a study of immune heterogeneity within non-small cell lung tumors. TCRdb used MiXCR to reprocess the multiplex PCR reads, holding one entry per CDR3 protein. The sample has around 20,000 distinct CDR3 sequences, about 30% seen once; the top ten hold around 3.8%. The sample consisted of lung tumor tissue. These receptor sequences come from a man between 35 and 55 years old with non-small cell lung cancer. Both conserved end residues are part of each CDR3. A D gene is named only where the DNA matches it firmly. Expanded clones get a size class; other rows say once, few or many, or leave the size out.

cdr3_aa: CATSRSSGEQYF
cdr3_nt: TGTGCCACCAGTCGGAGTAGCGGCGAGCAGTACTTC
clone_size: medium-sized
d_call: -
v_call: TRBV24-1
j_call: TRBJ2-7

cdr3_aa: CASSSSETRSYNEQFF
cdr3_nt: TGTGCCAGCAGCTCCTCCGAGACGCGGTCCTACAATGAGCAGTTCTTC
clone_size: -
d_call: -
v_call: TRBV7-3
j_call: TRBJ2-1

cdr3_aa: CASSSGSINNEQFF
cdr3_nt: TGTGCCAGCAGTAGCGGGAGTATCAACAATGAGCAGTTCTTC
clone_size: many
d_call: TRBD2
v_call: TRBV7-9
j_call: TRBJ2-1

cdr3_aa: CASRRGTTSYNEQFF
cdr3_nt: TGTGCCAGCAGAAGAGGGACAACCTCCTACAATGAGCAGTTCTTC
clone_size: -
d_call: -
v_call: TRBV7-2
j_call: TRBJ2-1

cdr3_aa: CASSLVELDTGELFF
cdr3_nt: TGTGCCAGCAGCTTGGTTGAACTAGACACCGGGGAGCTGTTTTTT
clone_size: few
d_call: -
v_call: TRBV5-6
j_call: TRBJ2-2

cdr3_aa: CASSLTGHYEQYF
cdr3_nt: TGCGCCAGCAGCCTGACAGGGCACTACGAGCAGTACTTC
clone_size: many
d_call: TRBD1
v_call: TRBV5-1
j_call: TRBJ2-7

cdr3_aa: CATLDRGRGGYEQYF
cdr3_nt: TGTGCCACCCTGGACAGGGGGCGAGGGGGTTACGAGCAGTACTTC
clone_size: medium-sized
d_call: TRBD1
v_call: TRBV19
j_call: TRBJ2-7

cdr3_aa: CASSPGRGANTGELFF
cdr3_nt: TGTGCCAGCAGCCCGGGGCGGGGGGCGAACACCGGGGAGCTGTTTTTT
clone_size: -
d_call: TRBD2
v_call: TRBV11-3
j_call: TRBJ2-2

cdr3_aa: CASSVGQVNWNEQFF
cdr3_nt: TGTGCCAGCAGCGTAGGTCAGGTGAACTGGAATGAGCAGTTCTTC
clone_size: medium-sized
d_call: -
v_call: TRBV9
j_call: TRBJ2-1

cdr3_aa: CASSLGNSPLHF
cdr3_nt: TGTGCCAGCAGTCTCGGGAATTCACCCCTCCACTTT
clone_size: medium-sized
d_call: -
v_call: TRBV28
j_call: TRBJ1-6

cdr3_aa: CASSLEVGLSYEQYF
cdr3_nt: TGTGCCAGCAGCTTGGAAGTAGGCCTCTCCTACGAGCAGTACTTC
clone_size: few
d_call: -
v_call: TRBV5-5
j_call: TRBJ2-7

cdr3_aa: CASTGAGVGETQYF
cdr3_nt: TGTGCCAGCACGGGAGCGGGAGTCGGGGAGACCCAGTACTTC
clone_size: few
d_call: TRBD2
v_call: TRBV6-1
j_call: TRBJ2-5

cdr3_aa: CSASRTGRTGELFF
cdr3_nt: TGCAGTGCCTCCCGGACAGGGAGAACCGGGGAGCTGTTTTTT
clone_size: few
d_call: TRBD1
v_call: TRBV20-1
j_call: TRBJ2-2

cdr3_aa: CASSLQGEQFF
cdr3_nt: TGTGCCAGCAGTTTGCAAGGAGAGCAGTTCTTC
clone_size: many
d_call: -
v_call: TRBV27
j_call: TRBJ2-1

cdr3_aa: CASSPARTDTQYF
cdr3_nt: TGTGCCAGTAGCCCGGCCCGCACAGATACGCAGTATTTT
clone_size: -
d_call: -
v_call: TRBV19
j_call: TRBJ2-3

cdr3_aa: CASSIIINTEAFF
cdr3_nt: TGTGCCAGTAGTATAATAATAAACACTGAAGCTTTCTTT
clone_size: few
d_call: -
v_call: TRBV19
j_call: TRBJ1-1

cdr3_aa: CAATVDGLSYEQYF
cdr3_nt: TGTGCCGCTACCGTTGATGGCCTCTCCTACGAGCAGTACTTC
clone_size: medium-sized
d_call: -
v_call: TRBV6-2/TRBV6-3
j_call: TRBJ2-7

cdr3_aa: CASSNGQGAFGDTQYF
cdr3_nt: TGTGCCAGCTCCAATGGACAGGGGGCGTTTGGAGATACGCAGTATTTT
clone_size: many
d_call: TRBD1
v_call: TRBV9
j_call: TRBJ2-3

cdr3_aa: CASSHRVAGSEEQFF
cdr3_nt: TGTGCCAGCAGCCACAGGGTAGCGGGATCGGAGGAGCAGTTCTTC
clone_size: -
d_call: TRBD2
v_call: TRBV11-3
j_call: TRBJ2-1

cdr3_aa: CASSQEQVRTPTLAYGYTF
cdr3_nt: TGCGCCAGCAGCCAAGAACAGGTCCGGACACCCACACTAGCCTATGGCTACACCTTC
clone_size: few
d_call: -
v_call: TRBV4-3
j_call: TRBJ1-2

cdr3_aa: CASSPMTSDQETQYF
cdr3_nt: TGCGCCAGCAGCCCGATGACTAGCGATCAAGAGACCCAGTACTTC
clone_size: -
d_call: TRBD2
v_call: TRBV5-1
j_call: TRBJ2-5

cdr3_aa: CASSLIGPSYEQYF
cdr3_nt: TGTGCCAGCAGTTTAATCGGGCCGAGCTACGAGCAGTACTTC
clone_size: many
d_call: -
v_call: TRBV27
j_call: TRBJ2-7

cdr3_aa: CASRGPGIEQYF
cdr3_nt: TGTGCCAGCAGAGGTCCAGGGATCGAGCAGTACTTC
clone_size: many
d_call: -
v_call: TRBV7-8
j_call: TRBJ2-7

cdr3_aa: CASSPRGTSPDNTIYF
cdr3_nt: TGTGCCAGCAGCCCCCGGGGGACTTCCCCCGACAACACCATATATTTT
clone_size: few
d_call: -
v_call: TRBV4-2
j_call: TRBJ1-3

cdr3_aa: CSGGSGLARPNTGELFF
cdr3_nt: TGCAGCGGCGGGTCAGGATTGGCGAGACCGAACACCGGGGAGCTGTTTTTT
clone_size: once
d_call: -
v_call: TRBV29-1
j_call: TRBJ2-2

cdr3_aa: CASSELQGRTEAFF
cdr3_nt: TGTGCCAGCAGTGAGCTGCAGGGGAGAACTGAAGCTTTCTTT
clone_size: many
d_call: -
v_call: TRBV2
j_call: TRBJ1-1